Many counts were recorded for the clone carrying this T cell receptor (beta chain). Its cognate antigen is unknown. This entry belongs to a study of identical twins. TCRdb re-called the 5' RACE reads with MiXCR, one entry per CDR3 protein. The repertoire has 250,000 to 300,000 distinct CDR3 sequences, over 8.5% of them found once; the top ten carry under 7.5%. Study results and caveats: Not following the same donors, the study drew its conclusions from cross-sectional statistical analysis. For monozygotic twins, models underestimated out-of-frame TCR alpha sharing. Alpha sequences out of frame and shared by twins had excess low generation probability.

CDR3 size: 16 residues. J gave up 4 bases and V 0 bases, and 6 bases lay outside the gene matches. Germline CDR1 LGHNA, CDR2 YNFKEQ. This same sample was also taken into another study, of yellow fever vaccine responses in identical twins. That report notes: Twins reportedly appeared to share part of their vaccine T cell response while keeping part individual.

The receptor comes from a young woman in good health. The chain is built from TRBV4-2 and TRBJ2-3; 8 nucleotides agree with TRBD2. The sequencing sample was made of CD8+ T cells sorted from blood. CDR3 sequence reads: CASSQERGAGADTQYF. As DNA, the CDR3 is TGTGCCAGCAGCCAAGAGCGGGGGGCCGGGGCAGATACGCAGTATTTT.